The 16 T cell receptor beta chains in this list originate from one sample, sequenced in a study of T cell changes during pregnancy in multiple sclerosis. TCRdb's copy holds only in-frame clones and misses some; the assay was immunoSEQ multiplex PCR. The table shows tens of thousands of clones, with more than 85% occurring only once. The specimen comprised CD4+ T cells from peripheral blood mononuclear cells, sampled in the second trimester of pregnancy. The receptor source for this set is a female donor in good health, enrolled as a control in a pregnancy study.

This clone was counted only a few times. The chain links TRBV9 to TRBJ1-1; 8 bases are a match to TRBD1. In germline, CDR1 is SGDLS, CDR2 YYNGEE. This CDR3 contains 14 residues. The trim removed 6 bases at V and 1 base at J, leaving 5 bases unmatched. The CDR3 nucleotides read TGTGCCAGCACGGTGACAGGGGAGAACACTGAAGCTTTCTTT. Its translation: CASTVTGENTEAFF.

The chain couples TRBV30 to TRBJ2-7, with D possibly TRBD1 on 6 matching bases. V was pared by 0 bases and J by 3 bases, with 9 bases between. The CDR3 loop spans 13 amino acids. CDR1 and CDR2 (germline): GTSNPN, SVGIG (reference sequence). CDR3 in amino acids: CAWSVVQGYEQYF. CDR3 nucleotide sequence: TGTGCCTGGAGTGTAGTACAGGGCTACGAGCAGTACTTC.

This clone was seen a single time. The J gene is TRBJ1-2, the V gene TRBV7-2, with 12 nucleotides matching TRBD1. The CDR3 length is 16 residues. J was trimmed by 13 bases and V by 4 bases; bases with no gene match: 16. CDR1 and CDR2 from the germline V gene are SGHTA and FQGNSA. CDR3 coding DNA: TGTGCCAGCAGCTCCCACCTTCCCGGGACAGGGGGCACTTTCACCTTC. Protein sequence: CASSSHLPGTGGTFTF. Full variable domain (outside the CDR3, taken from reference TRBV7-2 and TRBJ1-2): GAGVSQSPSNKVTEKGKDVELRCDPISGHTALYWYRQSLGQGLEFLIYFQGNSAPDKSGLPSDRFSAERTGGSVSTLTIQRTQQEDSAVYLCASSSHLPGTGGTFTFGSGTRLTVV.

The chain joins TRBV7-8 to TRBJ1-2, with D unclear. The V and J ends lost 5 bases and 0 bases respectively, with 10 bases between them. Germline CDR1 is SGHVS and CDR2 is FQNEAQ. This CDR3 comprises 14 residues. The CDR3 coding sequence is TGTGCCAGCAGCCCGGACGGGACTAACTATGGCTACACCTTC. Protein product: CASSPDGTNYGYTF.

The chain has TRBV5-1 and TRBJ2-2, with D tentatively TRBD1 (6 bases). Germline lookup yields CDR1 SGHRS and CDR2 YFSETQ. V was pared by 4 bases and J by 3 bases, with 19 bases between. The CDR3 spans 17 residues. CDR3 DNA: TGCGCCAGCAGCGAGAACCCCACAGGGATGGACACCGGGGAGCTGTTTTTT. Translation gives CASSENPTGMDTGELFF. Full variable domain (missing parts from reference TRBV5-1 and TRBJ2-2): KAGVTQTPRYLIKTRGQQVTLSCSPISGHRSVSWYQQTPGQGLQFLFEYFSETQRNKGNFPGRFSGRQFSNSRSEMNVSTLELGDSALYLCASSENPTGMDTGELFFGEGSRLTVL.

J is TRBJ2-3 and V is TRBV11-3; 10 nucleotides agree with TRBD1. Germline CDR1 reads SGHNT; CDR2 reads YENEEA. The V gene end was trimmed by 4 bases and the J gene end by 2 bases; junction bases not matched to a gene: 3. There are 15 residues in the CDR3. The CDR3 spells CASSSGTGATDTQYF. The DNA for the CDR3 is TGTGCCAGCAGCTCCGGGACAGGGGCCACAGATACGCAGTATTTT.

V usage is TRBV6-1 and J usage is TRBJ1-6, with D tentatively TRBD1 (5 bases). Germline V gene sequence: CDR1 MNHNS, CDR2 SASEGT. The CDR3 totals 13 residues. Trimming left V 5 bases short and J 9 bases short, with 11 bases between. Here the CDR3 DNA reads TGTGCCAGCAGTCGACAGCCTTCTTCACCCCTCCACTTT. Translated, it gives CASSRQPSSPLHF.

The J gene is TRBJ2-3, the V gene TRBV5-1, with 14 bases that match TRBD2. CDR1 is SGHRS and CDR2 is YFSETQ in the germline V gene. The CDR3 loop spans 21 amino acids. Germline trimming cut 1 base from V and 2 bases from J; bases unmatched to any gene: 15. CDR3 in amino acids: CASSLIAGLAGAPVFTDTQYF. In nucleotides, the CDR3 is TGCGCCAGCAGCTTGATTGCGGGACTAGCGGGAGCACCCGTCTTCACAGATACGCAGTATTTT.

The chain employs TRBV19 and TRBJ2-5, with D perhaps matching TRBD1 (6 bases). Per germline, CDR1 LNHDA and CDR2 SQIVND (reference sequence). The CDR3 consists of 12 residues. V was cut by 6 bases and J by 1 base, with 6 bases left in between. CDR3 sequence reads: CASRGGQETQYF. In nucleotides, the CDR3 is TGTGCCAGTAGAGGGGGCCAAGAGACCCAGTACTTC.

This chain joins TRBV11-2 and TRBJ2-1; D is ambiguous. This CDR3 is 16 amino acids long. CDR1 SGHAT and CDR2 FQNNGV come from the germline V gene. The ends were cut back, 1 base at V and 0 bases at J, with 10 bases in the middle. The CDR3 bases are TGTGCCAGCAGCTTAGCTCCATACAGCTCCTACAATGAGCAGTTCTTC. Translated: CASSLAPYSSYNEQFF.

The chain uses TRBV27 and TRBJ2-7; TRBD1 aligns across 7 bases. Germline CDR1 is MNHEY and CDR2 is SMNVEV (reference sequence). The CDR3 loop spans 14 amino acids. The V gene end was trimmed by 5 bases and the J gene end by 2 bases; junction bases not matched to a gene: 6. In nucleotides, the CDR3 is TGTGCCAGCAGTCTCCGACAGGGTGCCTACGAGCAGTACTTC. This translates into CASSLRQGAYEQYF.

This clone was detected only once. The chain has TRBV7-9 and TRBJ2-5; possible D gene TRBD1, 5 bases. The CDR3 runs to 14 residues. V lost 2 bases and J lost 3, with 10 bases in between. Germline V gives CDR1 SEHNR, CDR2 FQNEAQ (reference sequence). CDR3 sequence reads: CASSLLGQKETQYF. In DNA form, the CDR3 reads TGTGCCAGCAGCTTACTGGGGCAGAAAGAGACCCAGTACTTC.

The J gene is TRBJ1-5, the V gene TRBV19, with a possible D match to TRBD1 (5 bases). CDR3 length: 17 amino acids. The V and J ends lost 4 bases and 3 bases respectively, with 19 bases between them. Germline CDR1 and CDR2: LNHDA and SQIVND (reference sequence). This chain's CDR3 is CASSTHLGGTYNQPQHF. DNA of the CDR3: TGTGCCAGTAGTACCCATTTAGGAGGGACCTACAATCAGCCCCAGCATTTT. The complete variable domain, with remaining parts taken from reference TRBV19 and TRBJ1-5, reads DGGITQSPKYLFRKEGQNVTLSCEQNLNHDAMYWYRQDPGQGLRLIYYSQIVNDFQKGDIAEGYSVSREKKESFPLTVTSAQKNPTAFYLCASSTHLGGTYNQPQHFGDGTRLSIL.

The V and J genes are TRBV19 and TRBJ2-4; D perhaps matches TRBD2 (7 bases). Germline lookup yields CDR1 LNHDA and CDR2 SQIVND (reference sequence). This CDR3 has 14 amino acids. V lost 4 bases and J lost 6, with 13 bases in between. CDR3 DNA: TGTGCCAGTAGTAGCGGGGGCCGTGGAAACATTCAGTACTTC. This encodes CASSSGGRGNIQYF. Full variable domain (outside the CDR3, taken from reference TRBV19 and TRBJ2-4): DGGITQSPKYLFRKEGQNVTLSCEQNLNHDAMYWYRQDPGQGLRLIYYSQIVNDFQKGDIAEGYSVSREKKESFPLTVTSAQKNPTAFYLCASSSGGRGNIQYFGAGTRLSVL.

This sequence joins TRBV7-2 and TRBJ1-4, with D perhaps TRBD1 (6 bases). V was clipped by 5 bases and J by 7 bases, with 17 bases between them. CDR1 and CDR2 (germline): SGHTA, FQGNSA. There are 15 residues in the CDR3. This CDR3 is CASSPSGGAGEKLFF. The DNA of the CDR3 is TGTGCCAGCAGCCCAAGCGGGGGCGCGGGTGAAAAACTGTTTTTT.

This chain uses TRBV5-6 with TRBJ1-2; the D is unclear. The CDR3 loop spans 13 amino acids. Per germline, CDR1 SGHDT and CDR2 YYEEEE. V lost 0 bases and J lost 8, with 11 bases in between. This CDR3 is CASSLEVARGYTF. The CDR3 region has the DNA TGTGCCAGCAGCTTGGAGGTGGCGAGGGGCTACACCTTC.